This TCR beta chain was identified during a study of T-cell reconstitution after alpha-beta-depleted transplantation in children. It was with unique molecular identifiers that the TCRbeta library was prepared. TCRdb reprocessed the PCR reads via MiXCR and lists one record per CDR3 protein. This table holds about 420,000 distinct CDR3 sequences, about 17% found once. The sequencing here drew on PBMCs, mostly from graft donor cells, taken 360 days after TCRalphabeta/CD19-depleted stem cell transplant. The TCR was taken from a boy in the first two years of life who had a stem cell transplant for Wiskott-Aldrich syndrome, so the T cells may come from the graft donor.

CDR3: CATSDPGTTAEDEQFF. The CDR3 DNA follows: TGTGCCACCAGTGATCCGGGGACTACGGCGGAGGATGAGCAGTTCTTC. This sequence joins TRBV24-1 and TRBJ2-1, with 7 bases that match TRBD2. After removal of 3 bases from V and 8 bases from J, the junction contained 12 bases not matched to a gene. This CDR3 region has 16 residues. Germline CDR1 KGHDR, CDR2 SFDVKD.